This TCR beta chain was identified in a study of beta chain features in type 1 diabetes. This clone was found a few times. This sample includes further DNA sequences coding for the same CDR3. Sequencing targeted expressed TCRB transcripts, as all isolated RNA had been reverse transcribed. This table comes from immunoSEQ multiplex PCR, and its TCRdb copy is limited to in-frame clones, with some not included. The data show about 360,000 clones, over 10% seen once. The CDR3 contains 11 residues. CDR1 MDHEN and CDR2 SYDVKM come from the germline V gene. With 5 bases removed from V and 4 bases from J, the gap between germline ends came to 5 bases. On average, the one heparinised blood draw given by each donor was 90 to 150 mL.

The sample consisted of naive CD4+ T cells from blood. This receptor was identified in a man aged 18-30 years in good health. V gene TRBV28 combines with J gene TRBJ2-5, with D unclear. The CDR3 sequence: CASSLRETQYF. CDR3 DNA: TGTGCCAGCAGTCTTAGAGAGACCCAGTACTTC.